Below are 32 T cell receptor beta chains sequenced from a single sample in a study of OX40 agonist ivuxolimab in advanced cancers. Assay: immunoSEQ multiplex PCR; the TCRdb copy retains only in-frame clones and omits some. The top ten clones hold under 5.5% of a sample with about 53,000 clones, about four fifths of them seen once. The sample was CD4+ or CD8+ T cells sorted from blood, taken in a trial of the OX40 agonist ivuxolimab. Receptors originate from an adult with an advanced solid tumor such as melanoma, head and neck, liver or kidney cancer.

The chain recombines TRBV4-1 with TRBJ2-7; TRBD2 matches at 9 bases. This CDR3 is 15 amino acids long. V lost 6 bases to trimming and J lost 3 bases; unmatched junction nucleotides: 9. Germline CDR1 and CDR2: MGHRA and YSYEKL. The DNA of the CDR3 is TGCGCCAGCAGAGAGGATCTAGCGGGAAACTACGAGCAGTACTTC. Translated: CASREDLAGNYEQYF.

The V and J genes are TRBV11-3 and TRBJ2-3; D call uncertain. Germline-derived CDR1 and CDR2 are SGHNT and YENEEA. Trimming pared 7 bases from V and 0 bases from J, leaving 14 bases between. The CDR3 is made up of 15 amino acids. This CDR3 reads CASNRVGGSTDTQYF. The CDR3 bases are TGTGCCAGCAATAGGGTGGGCGGAAGCACAGATACGCAGTATTTT.

V is TRBV6-6 and J is TRBJ2-5, with TRBD2 matching 7 bases. The J call may be wrong; the DNA end is better matched by TRBJ2-7. The CDR3 sequence is 15 residues long. CDR1 and CDR2 (germline): MNHNY, SVGAGI (reference sequence). The CDR3, as DNA: TGTGCCAGCAGTACCCTGGCTCGCGGGGGCTACGAGCAGTACTTC. Its protein product is CASSTLARGGYEQYF.

V usage is TRBV19 and J usage is TRBJ2-7; perhaps D is TRBD1 or TRBD2 (6 bases each). Between the trimmed V and J ends, which lost 5 bases and 2 bases, there was a span of 16 bases. This CDR3 is 15 amino acids long. Germline V gene sequence: CDR1 LNHDA, CDR2 SQIVND (reference sequence). DNA for the CDR3: TGTGCCAGTAGTTCACAGGGAGGTGGCACCTACGAGCAGTACTTC. Protein sequence: CASSSQGGGTYEQYF.

The chain recombines TRBV20-1 with TRBJ2-1, with D maybe TRBD2 (5 bases). The CDR3 is 10 residues long. V lost 3 bases to trimming and J lost 12 bases, with 9 bases between them. CDR1 and CDR2 from the germline V gene are DFQATT and SNEGSKA (reference sequence). The CDR3 nucleotides are TGCAGTGCTAGCGGGGTTGGGCAGTTCTTC. It yields the protein CSASGVGQFF.

V usage is TRBV7-6 and J usage is TRBJ2-7; the D is unclear. The V end lost 2 bases, the J end lost 0 bases, and 11 bases lay between the germline ends. Looked up from germline, CDR1 is SGHVS and CDR2 is FNYEAQ. The CDR3 extends over 15 amino acids. The CDR3 nucleotides read TGTGCCAGCAGCTTACGGCGGTCCCCCTCCTACGAGCAGTACTTC. Its translation: CASSLRRSPSYEQYF. Using reference TRBV7-6 and TRBJ2-7 for the parts outside the CDR3, the full variable domain is GAGVSQSPRYKVTKRGQDVALRCDPISGHVSLYWYRQALGQGPEFLTYFNYEAQQDKSGLPNDRFSAERPEGSISTLTIQRTEQRDSAMYRCASSLRRSPSYEQYFGPGTRLTVT.

The chain uses TRBV19 and TRBJ1-5; D gene unclear. Germline CDR1 reads LNHDA; CDR2 reads SQIVND (reference sequence). The CDR3 sequence is 16 residues long. The V end lost 7 bases, the J end lost 4 bases, and 20 bases lay between the germline ends. CDR3 in amino acids: CASNGADGNRNQPQHF. DNA for the CDR3: TGTGCCAGTAATGGCGCAGACGGAAATAGGAATCAGCCCCAGCATTTT.

The chain recombines TRBV6-6 with TRBJ1-5, with D uncertain. The CDR3 totals 14 residues. Trimming shortened V by 2 bases and J by 3 bases, and 8 bases separated the two germline ends. CDR1 and CDR2 (germline): MNHNY, SVGAGI (reference sequence). In DNA form, the CDR3 reads TGTGCCAGCAGTTACGGGGTGGCCAATCAGCCCCAGCATTTT. Translating gives CASSYGVANQPQHF.

The chain combines TRBV28 with TRBJ1-4, with 7 bases lining up with TRBD1. The junction had 12 bases not matched to a gene; V was cut back by 2 bases and J by 0 bases. The CDR3 totals 19 residues. Per the germline V gene, CDR1 is MDHEN and CDR2 is SYDVKM. The DNA of the CDR3 is TGTGCCAGCAGTTTAGTGGGACAGATGACATTTGCAACTAATGAAAAACTGTTTTTT. It is translated as CASSLVGQMTFATNEKLFF.

This clone was counted between two and nine times. The chain employs TRBV4-1 and TRBJ2-7, with a tentative D call TRBD2 (6 bases). CDR3 length equals 13 residues. From germline, CDR1 is MGHRA and CDR2 YSYEKL. Trimming left V 5 bases short and J 4 bases short, with 12 bases between. CDR3 DNA: TGCGCCAGCAGCATCGGTAGCGGTTACGAGCAGTACTTC. Protein product: CASSIGSGYEQYF.

CDR3 nucleotides: TGTGCCAGCAGTGCCACTCGGGGAAGAACAGACTACACCTTC. It translates to CASSATRGRTDYTF. The chain is built from TRBV6-5 and TRBJ1-2, with D uncertain. Deletions cut 5 bases from V and 10 bases from J, with 20 bases between. The germline V gene encodes CDR1 MNHEY and CDR2 SVGAGI. The CDR3 covers 14 residues.

The J gene is TRBJ2-5, the V gene TRBV5-4; 12 bases are shared with TRBD2. The CDR3 contains 17 residues. After removal of 0 bases from V and 2 bases from J, the junction contained 5 bases not matched to a gene. The germline CDR1 and CDR2 sequences are SGHNT and YYREEE (reference sequence). CDR3 loop: CASSLGLAGVGQETQYF. The CDR3 bases are TGTGCCAGCAGCTTGGGACTAGCGGGAGTGGGGCAAGAGACCCAGTACTTC.

The chain employs TRBV27 and TRBJ1-6, with a tentative D call TRBD1 (5 bases). This CDR3 comprises 16 residues. V was pared by 5 bases and J by 7 bases, with 18 bases between. Germline values: CDR1 MNHEY, CDR2 SMNVEV (reference sequence). In nucleotides, the CDR3 is TGTGCCAGCAGTCCAACCGTGGGGTGGGGCAATTCACCCCTCCACTTT. Amino acid sequence: CASSPTVGWGNSPLHF.

The table lists this clone with a few counts. The chain has TRBV29-1 and TRBJ2-5, with D tentatively TRBD1 or TRBD2 (5 bases each). Trimming removed 7 bases at V and 2 bases at J, with 11 bases between. The germline V gene has CDR1 SQVTM and CDR2 ANQGSEA. The CDR3 loop spans 12 amino acids. In nucleotides, the CDR3 is TGCAGCGCCCCAGAGGGGCAAGAGACCCAGTACTTC. Amino acid sequence: CSAPEGQETQYF.

The chain joins TRBV5-4 to TRBJ1-1; 7 nucleotides line up with TRBD1. The CDR3 contains 14 residues. V lost 3 bases to trimming and J lost 5 bases; unmatched junction nucleotides: 7. Germline lookup yields CDR1 SGHNT and CDR2 YYREEE (reference sequence). CDR3 residues: CASSSQGDWTEAFF. DNA for the CDR3: TGTGCCAGCAGCTCCCAGGGGGACTGGACTGAAGCTTTCTTT. The whole variable domain, remainder taken from reference TRBV5-4 and TRBJ1-1, is ETGVTQSPTHLIKTRGQQVTLRCSSQSGHNTVSWYQQALGQGPQFIFQYYREEENGRGNFPPRFSGLQFPNYSSELNVNALELDDSALYLCASSSQGDWTEAFFGQGTRLTVV.

V gene TRBV29-1 combines with J gene TRBJ2-7; TRBD2 aligns across 7 bases. The junction had 8 bases not matched to a gene; V was cut back by 6 bases and J by 0 bases. The CDR3 extends over 14 amino acids. Germline CDR1 is SQVTM and CDR2 is ANQGSEA. The CDR3 DNA is TGCAGCGTAGGACGGGAGGCGAGCTCCTACGAGCAGTACTTC. This gives the protein CSVGREASSYEQYF.

The chain recombines TRBV6-4 with TRBJ2-6, with unresolved D. The CDR3 is 13 residues long. V shed 2 bases and J shed 4 bases, with 3 bases lying between them. Germline loops: CDR1 MRHNA, CDR2 SNTAGT. This CDR3 reads CASSDVGANVLTF. CDR3 nucleotide sequence: TGTGCCAGCAGTGACGTGGGGGCCAACGTCCTGACTTTC.

This chain connects TRBV25-1 to TRBJ1-2; D uncertain. Between the trimmed V and J ends, which lost 1 base and 5 bases, there was a span of 8 bases. The CDR3 runs 13 residues. Per the germline V gene, CDR1 is MGHDK and CDR2 is SYGVNS. The CDR3 region has the DNA TGTGCCAGCAGTGAATCCACGGCTTATGGCTACACCTTC. It specifies CASSESTAYGYTF.

V usage is TRBV25-1 and J usage is TRBJ2-3; tentative D call: TRBD1 (6 bases). Germline V gene lookup returns CDR1 MGHDK and CDR2 SYGVNS. This CDR3 region has 13 residues. Trimming cost V 3 bases and J 7 bases, with 11 bases left between them. CDR3 sequence reads: CASSEDRRNTQYF. The CDR3 coding sequence is TGTGCCAGCAGTGAGGACAGAAGGAATACGCAGTATTTT.

This chain connects TRBV19 to TRBJ1-4; 10 nucleotides match TRBD1. CDR1 and CDR2 (germline): LNHDA, SQIVND (reference sequence). The CDR3 runs to 14 residues. Trimming cost V 8 bases and J 8 bases; bases outside gene matches: 8. CDR3 nucleotides: TGTGCCAGTCACCGACAGGGGGCAGGGGAAAAACTGTTTTTT. Amino acids: CASHRQGAGEKLFF.

The chain has TRBV7-8 and TRBJ2-4; perhaps TRBD1 as D (6 bases). Germline CDR1 reads SGHVS; CDR2 reads FQNEAQ. V was shortened by 4 bases and J by 1 base, with 17 bases between the two germline ends. This CDR3 spans 17 amino acids. The DNA of the CDR3 is TGTGCCAGCAGCTCCGGGGCAGGTCAGGGGGCCAAAAACATTCAGTACTTC. Protein product: CASSSGAGQGAKNIQYF.

V is TRBV19 and J is TRBJ2-7; 9 bases match TRBD1. The CDR3 spans 14 residues. Germline V lookup: CDR1 LNHDA, CDR2 SQIVND (reference sequence). V trimming: 6 bases; J trimming: 5 bases; junction bases outside the gene matches: 8. CDR3 in amino acids: CASSTGTGINEQYF. The CDR3 bases are TGTGCCAGTAGCACCGGGACAGGGATAAACGAGCAGTACTTC.

The rearrangement uses TRBV7-2 and TRBJ1-2; no clear D gene. V lost 0 bases and J 0 bases, leaving 11 bases between the germline ends. The CDR3 loop spans 16 amino acids. Germline CDR1 SGHTA, CDR2 FQGNSA. The CDR3 protein is CASSLAPAGANYGYTF. CDR3 DNA: TGTGCCAGCAGCTTAGCCCCCGCGGGAGCTAACTATGGCTACACCTTC.

The chain uses TRBV5-1 and TRBJ1-2; D perhaps matches TRBD1 (6 bases). The germline V and J ends were trimmed by 5 bases and 5 bases, with 28 bases remaining between them. The CDR3 is 18 amino acids. Germline V gene sequence: CDR1 SGHRS, CDR2 YFSETQ. For the CDR3, the DNA is TGCGCCAGCAGTCTTGGTATCGTCGCGGGAGGGGGGCGATATGGCTACACCTTC. Protein product: CASSLGIVAGGGRYGYTF.

As concerns this clone: A junction end diverges from the germline sequence, so it may reflect a read error. The chain employs TRBV9 and TRBJ2-7; no clear D. The CDR3 spans 15 residues. The germline CDR1 and CDR2 sequences are SGDLS and YYNGEE. CDR3 in amino acids: CASSVEKGISHEQYF. The CDR3 DNA follows: TGTGCCAGCAGCGTAGAGAAGGGAATCTCCCACGAGCAGTACTTC.

The rearrangement joins TRBV4-1 to TRBJ2-2; 7 nucleotides line up with TRBD2. The ends lost 0 bases at V and 1 base at J; junction bases unmatched: 5. The germline CDR1 and CDR2 sequences are MGHRA and YSYEKL. The CDR3 covers 17 residues. The CDR3 DNA follows: TGCGCCAGCAGCCAAGATGGCCCTAGCGGGAACACCGGGGAGCTGTTTTTT. It encodes CASSQDGPSGNTGELFF.

The chain employs TRBV18 and TRBJ1-3; TRBD1 aligns across 8 bases. The V segment lost 2 bases and the J segment 0 bases; nucleotides outside the gene matches: 6. The germline gives CDR1 KGHSH, CDR2 LQKENI. The CDR3 length is 17 residues. CDR3 nucleotides: TGTGCCAGCTCACCATTAGCACAGGGGGACTCTGGAAACACCATATATTTT. It specifies CASSPLAQGDSGNTIYF. Complete variable domain (other parts from reference TRBV18 and TRBJ1-3): NAGVMQNPRHLVRRRGQEARLRCSPMKGHSHVYWYRQLPEEGLKFMVYLQKENIIDESGMPKERFSAEFPKEGPSILRIQQVVRGDSAAYFCASSPLAQGDSGNTIYFGEGSWLTVV.

The J gene is TRBJ2-7, the V gene TRBV7-8; 8 nucleotides line up with TRBD1. Trimming cost V 5 bases and J 5 bases; bases outside gene matches: 11. The CDR3 has 15 residues. Germline-derived CDR1 and CDR2 are SGHVS and FQNEAQ. Here the CDR3 reads CASSIRQGRLNEQYF. For the CDR3, the DNA is TGTGCCAGCAGCATCAGACAGGGGAGATTGAACGAGCAGTACTTC.

The rearrangement links TRBV19 to TRBJ2-2, with 10 nucleotides matching TRBD2. V trimming: 5 bases; J trimming: 5 bases; junction bases outside the gene matches: 17. The germline gives CDR1 LNHDA, CDR2 SQIVND (reference sequence). There are 19 residues in the CDR3. The CDR3 reads CASSLIRASGGERTGELFF. In DNA, the CDR3 is TGTGCCAGTAGTCTTATTCGGGCTAGCGGGGGAGAACGGACCGGGGAGCTGTTTTTT.

This chain's CDR3 is CAWSLTGVGEKLFF. CDR3 bases: TGTGCCTGGAGTCTAACAGGGGTAGGAGAAAAACTGTTTTTT. This chain connects TRBV30 to TRBJ1-4; 7 nucleotides line up with TRBD1. The CDR3 covers 14 residues. Trimming took 2 bases from V and 8 from J; bases not matched to a gene: 8. Per germline, CDR1 GTSNPN and CDR2 SVGIG (reference sequence).

The chain joins TRBV27 to TRBJ2-3, with a possible D match to TRBD1 (5 bases). Germline loops: CDR1 MNHEY, CDR2 SMNVEV (reference sequence). The CDR3 length is 12 residues. V shed 10 bases and J shed 4 bases, with 12 bases lying between them. The CDR3 nucleotides read TGTGCCACCCAGGGTGGCCCAGATACGCAGTATTTT. The encoded protein is CATQGGPDTQYF.

The chain joins TRBV5-1 to TRBJ2-3, with 9 positions matching TRBD2. This CDR3 has 17 amino acids. V shed 4 bases and J 2 bases; nucleotides not matched to a gene: 11. From germline, CDR1 is SGHRS and CDR2 YFSETQ. The CDR3, as DNA: TGCGCCAGCAGCCCGGGGGCTAGCGGGGTATACACAGATACGCAGTATTTT. This codes for CASSPGASGVYTDTQYF.